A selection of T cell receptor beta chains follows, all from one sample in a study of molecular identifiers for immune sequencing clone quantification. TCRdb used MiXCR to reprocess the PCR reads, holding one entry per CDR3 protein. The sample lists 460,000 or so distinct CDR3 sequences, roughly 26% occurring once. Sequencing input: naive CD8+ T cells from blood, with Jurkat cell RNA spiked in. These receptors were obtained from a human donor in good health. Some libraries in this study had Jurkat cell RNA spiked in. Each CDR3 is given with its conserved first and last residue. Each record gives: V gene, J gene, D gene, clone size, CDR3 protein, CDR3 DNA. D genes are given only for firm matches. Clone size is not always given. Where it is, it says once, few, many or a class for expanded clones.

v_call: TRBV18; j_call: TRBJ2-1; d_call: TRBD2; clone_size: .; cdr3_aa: CASSPSMAGGQSEQFF; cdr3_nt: TGTGCCAGCTCACCAAGTATGGCGGGAGGGCAGAGTGAGCAGTTCTTC
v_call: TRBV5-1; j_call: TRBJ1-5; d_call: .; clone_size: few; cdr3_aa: CASSFDEGQPQHF; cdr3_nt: TGCGCCAGCAGCTTTGACGAAGGGCAGCCCCAGCATTTT
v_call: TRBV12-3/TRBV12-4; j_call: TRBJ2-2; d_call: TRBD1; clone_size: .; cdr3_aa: CASSAGQGRFTGELFF; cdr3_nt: TGTGCCAGCAGCGCCGGACAGGGACGGTTCACCGGGGAGCTGTTTTTT
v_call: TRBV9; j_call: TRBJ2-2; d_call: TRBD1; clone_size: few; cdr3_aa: CASSGQGTAGELFF; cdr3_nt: TGTGCCAGCAGCGGACAGGGGACGGCCGGGGAGCTGTTTTTT
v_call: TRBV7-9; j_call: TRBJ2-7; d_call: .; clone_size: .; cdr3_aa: CASSPKGGELAYEQYF; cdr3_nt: TGTGCCAGCAGCCCCAAAGGGGGGGAGTTGGCCTACGAGCAGTACTTC
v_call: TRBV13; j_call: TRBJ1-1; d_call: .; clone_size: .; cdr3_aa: CAGSWGQQNTEAFF; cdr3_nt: TGTGCCGGCAGCTGGGGACAACAGAACACTGAAGCTTTCTTT
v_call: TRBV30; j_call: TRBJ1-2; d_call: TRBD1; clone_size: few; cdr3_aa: CAWNTGTGVLDYGYTF; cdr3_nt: TGTGCCTGGAATACCGGGACAGGGGTCTTGGACTATGGCTACACCTTC
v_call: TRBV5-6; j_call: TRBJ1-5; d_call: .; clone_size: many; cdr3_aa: CASSLSARANQPQHF; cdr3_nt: TGTGCCAGCAGCTTGTCGGCCAGGGCCAATCAGCCCCAGCATTTT
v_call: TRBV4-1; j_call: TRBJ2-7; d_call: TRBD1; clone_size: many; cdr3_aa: CASSQDSGTGEYF; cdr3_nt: TGCGCCAGCAGCCAAGATTCGGGGACAGGGGAGTACTTC
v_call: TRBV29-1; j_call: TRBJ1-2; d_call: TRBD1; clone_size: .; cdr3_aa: CSVPVTGGSYGYTF; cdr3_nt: TGCAGCGTTCCCGTGACAGGGGGAAGCTATGGCTACACCTTC
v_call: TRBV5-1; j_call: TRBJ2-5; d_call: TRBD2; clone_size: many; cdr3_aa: CASSSWSSGQETQYF; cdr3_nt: TGCGCCAGCAGCTCGTGGTCTAGCGGCCAAGAGACCCAGTACTTC
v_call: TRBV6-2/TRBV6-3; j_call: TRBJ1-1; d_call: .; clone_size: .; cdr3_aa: CASSSGEEGMNTEAFF; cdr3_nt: TGTGCCAGCAGCTCCGGGGAAGAGGGAATGAACACTGAAGCTTTCTTT
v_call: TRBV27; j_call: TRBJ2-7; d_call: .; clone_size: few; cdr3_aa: CASSLSGGHQYEQYF; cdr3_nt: TGTGCCAGCAGTTTATCGGGGGGACACCAGTACGAGCAGTACTTC
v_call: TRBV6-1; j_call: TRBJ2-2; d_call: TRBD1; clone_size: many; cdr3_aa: CASSQNRGPTGELFF; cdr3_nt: TGTGCCAGCAGTCAGAACAGGGGCCCCACCGGGGAGCTGTTTTTT
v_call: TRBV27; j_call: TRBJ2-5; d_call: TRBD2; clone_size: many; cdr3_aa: CASSSTLAGLQETQYF; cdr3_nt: TGTGCCAGCAGTTCGACCCTAGCGGGCCTCCAAGAGACCCAGTACTTC
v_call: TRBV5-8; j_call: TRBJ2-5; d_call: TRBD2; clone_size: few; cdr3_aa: CASQHPTSGQIIQETQYF; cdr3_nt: TGTGCCAGCCAACACCCGACTAGCGGGCAGATCATTCAGGAGACCCAGTACTTC
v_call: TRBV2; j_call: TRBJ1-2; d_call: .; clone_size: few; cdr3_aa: CASSYRTDYGYTF; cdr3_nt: TGTGCCAGCAGTTACCGGACCGACTATGGCTACACCTTC
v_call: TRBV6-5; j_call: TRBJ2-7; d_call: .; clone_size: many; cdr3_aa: CASSYHGAYEQYF; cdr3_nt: TGTGCCAGCAGTTATCATGGAGCCTACGAGCAGTACTTC
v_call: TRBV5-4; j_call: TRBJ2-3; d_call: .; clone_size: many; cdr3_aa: CASSLAVGTDTQYF; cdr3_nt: TGTGCCAGCAGCTTGGCTGTGGGTACAGATACGCAGTATTTT
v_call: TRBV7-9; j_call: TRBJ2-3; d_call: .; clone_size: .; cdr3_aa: CASSLPWGGTDTQYF; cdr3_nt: TGTGCCAGCAGCTTGCCGTGGGGAGGCACAGATACGCAGTATTTT
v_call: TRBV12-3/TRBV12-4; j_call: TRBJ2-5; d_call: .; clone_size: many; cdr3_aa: CASSLEGWLETQYF; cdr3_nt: TGTGCCAGCAGTTTAGAGGGATGGTTGGAGACCCAGTACTTC
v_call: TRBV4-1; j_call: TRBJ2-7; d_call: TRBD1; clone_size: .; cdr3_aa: CVSSQAGQGYYEQYF; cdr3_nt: TGCGTCAGCAGCCAAGCCGGACAGGGATACTACGAGCAGTACTTC
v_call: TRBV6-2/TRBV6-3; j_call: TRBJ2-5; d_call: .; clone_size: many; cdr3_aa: CASTHGETQYF; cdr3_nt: TGTGCCAGCACCCACGGTGAGACCCAGTACTTC
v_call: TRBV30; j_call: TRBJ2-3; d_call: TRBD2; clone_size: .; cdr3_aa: CAWDGGAVPSTNTQYF; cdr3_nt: TGTGCCTGGGACGGGGGGGCGGTCCCTAGCACAAATACGCAGTATTTT
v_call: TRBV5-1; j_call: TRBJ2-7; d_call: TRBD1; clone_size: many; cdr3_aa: CASSFADRALSDEQYF; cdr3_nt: TGCGCCAGCAGCTTTGCGGACAGGGCGTTGTCCGACGAGCAGTACTTC
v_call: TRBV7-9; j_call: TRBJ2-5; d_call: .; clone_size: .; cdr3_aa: CASSAFAETQYF; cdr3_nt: TGTGCCAGCAGCGCCTTTGCGGAGACCCAGTACTTC
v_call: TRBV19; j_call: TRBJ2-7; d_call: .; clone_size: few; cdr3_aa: CASSITIQSSYEQYF; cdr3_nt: TGTGCCAGTAGTATTACGATACAGAGCTCCTACGAGCAGTACTTC
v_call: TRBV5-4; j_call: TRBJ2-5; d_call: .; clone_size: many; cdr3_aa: CASSWRETQYF; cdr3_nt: TGTGCCAGCAGCTGGCGGGAGACCCAGTACTTC
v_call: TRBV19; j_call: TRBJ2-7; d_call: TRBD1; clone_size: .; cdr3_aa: CASSFQGARSEQYF; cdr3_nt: TGTGCCAGTAGTTTTCAGGGGGCGAGGTCCGAGCAGTACTTC
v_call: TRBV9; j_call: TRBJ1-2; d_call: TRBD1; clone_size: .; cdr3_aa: CASSDGQDPRDGYTF; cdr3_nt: TGTGCCAGCAGCGATGGACAGGACCCCCGGGATGGCTACACCTTC
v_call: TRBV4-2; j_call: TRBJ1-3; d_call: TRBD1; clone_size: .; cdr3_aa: CASSPTEGGLRNTIYF; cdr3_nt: TGTGCCAGCAGCCCTACGGAAGGGGGCTTAAGAAACACCATATATTTT